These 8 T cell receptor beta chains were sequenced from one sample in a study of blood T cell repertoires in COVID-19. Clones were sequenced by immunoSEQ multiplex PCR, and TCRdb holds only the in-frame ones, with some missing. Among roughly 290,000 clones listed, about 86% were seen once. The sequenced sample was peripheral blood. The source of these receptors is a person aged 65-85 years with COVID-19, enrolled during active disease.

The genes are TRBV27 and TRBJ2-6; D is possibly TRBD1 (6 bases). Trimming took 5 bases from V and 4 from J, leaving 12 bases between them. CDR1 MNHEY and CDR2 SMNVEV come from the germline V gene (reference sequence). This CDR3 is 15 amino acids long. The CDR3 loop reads CASSETGTGANVLTF. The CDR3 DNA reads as TGTGCCAGCAGTGAAACCGGGACAGGGGCCAACGTCCTGACTTTC.

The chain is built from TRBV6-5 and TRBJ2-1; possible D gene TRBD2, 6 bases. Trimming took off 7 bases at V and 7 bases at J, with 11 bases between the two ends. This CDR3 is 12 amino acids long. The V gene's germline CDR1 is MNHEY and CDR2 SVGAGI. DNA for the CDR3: TGTGCCAGCAAGGGACTGGGAAATGAGCAGTTCTTC. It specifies CASKGLGNEQFF.

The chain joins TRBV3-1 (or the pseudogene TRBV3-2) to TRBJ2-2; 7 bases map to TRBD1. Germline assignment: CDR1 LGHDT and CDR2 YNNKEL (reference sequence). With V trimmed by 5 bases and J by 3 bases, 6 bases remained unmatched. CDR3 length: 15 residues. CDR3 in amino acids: CASSYRGRYTGELFF. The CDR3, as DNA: TGTGCCAGCAGCTACAGGGGACGGTACACCGGGGAGCTGTTTTTT.

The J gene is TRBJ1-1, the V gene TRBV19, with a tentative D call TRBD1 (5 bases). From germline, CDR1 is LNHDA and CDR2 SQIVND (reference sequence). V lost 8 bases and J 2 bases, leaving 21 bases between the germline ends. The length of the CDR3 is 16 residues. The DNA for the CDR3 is TGTGCCAGTGGCCCAATCCCTGGGCAGGGCAACACTGAAGCTTTCTTT. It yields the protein CASGPIPGQGNTEAFF. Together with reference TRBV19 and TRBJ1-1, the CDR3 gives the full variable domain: DGGITQSPKYLFRKEGQNVTLSCEQNLNHDAMYWYRQDPGQGLRLIYYSQIVNDFQKGDIAEGYSVSREKKESFPLTVTSAQKNPTAFYLCASGPIPGQGNTEAFFGQGTRLTVV.

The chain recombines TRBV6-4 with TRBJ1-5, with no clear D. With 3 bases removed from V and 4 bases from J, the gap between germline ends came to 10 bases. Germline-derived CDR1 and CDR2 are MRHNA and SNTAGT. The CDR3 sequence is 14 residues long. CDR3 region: CASSEGSGNQPQHF. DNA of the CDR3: TGTGCCAGCAGTGAAGGTTCGGGAAATCAGCCCCAGCATTTT.

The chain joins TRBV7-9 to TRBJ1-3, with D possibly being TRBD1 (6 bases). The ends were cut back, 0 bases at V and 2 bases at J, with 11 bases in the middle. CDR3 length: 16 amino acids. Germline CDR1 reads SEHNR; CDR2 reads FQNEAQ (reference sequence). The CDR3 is CASSLAAPGAGNTIYF. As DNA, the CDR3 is TGTGCCAGCAGCTTAGCGGCGCCAGGGGCTGGAAACACCATATATTTT.

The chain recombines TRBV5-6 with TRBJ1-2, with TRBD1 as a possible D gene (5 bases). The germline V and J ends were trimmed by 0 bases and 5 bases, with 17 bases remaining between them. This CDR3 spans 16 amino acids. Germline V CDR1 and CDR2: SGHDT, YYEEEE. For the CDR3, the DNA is TGTGCCAGCAGCTTGGTAGGTCAGGGAAGAAAGTATGGCTACACCTTC. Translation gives CASSLVGQGRKYGYTF. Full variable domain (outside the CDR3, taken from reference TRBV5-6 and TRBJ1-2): DAGVTQSPTHLIKTRGQQVTLRCSPKSGHDTVSWYQQALGQGPQFIFQYYEEEERQRGNFPDRFSGHQFPNYSSELNVNALLLGDSALYLCASSLVGQGRKYGYTFGSGTRLTVV.

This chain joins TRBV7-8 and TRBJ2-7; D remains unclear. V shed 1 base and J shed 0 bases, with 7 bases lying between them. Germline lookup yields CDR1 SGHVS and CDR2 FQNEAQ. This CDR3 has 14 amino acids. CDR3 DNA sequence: TGTGCCAGCAGCTTAGGTAGGAGCTCCTACGAGCAGTACTTC. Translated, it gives CASSLGRSSYEQYF.